The sequence of this TCR beta chain was determined in a study of T-cell reconstitution after alpha-beta-depleted transplantation in children. The CDR3 contains 13 residues. The germline V gene encodes CDR1 MDHEN and CDR2 SYDVKM. V was trimmed by 9 bases and J by 5 bases, leaving 17 bases between them. This clonotype was found many times. A library of TCRbeta sequences, prepared with unique molecular identifiers, was generated. TCRdb ran MiXCR on the PCR reads and lists one entry per CDR3 protein. The sample shows 100,000 to 120,000 distinct CDR3 sequences, 10% of them seen only once. This chain links TRBV28 with TRBJ2-7; D not resolved. The sequence came from a human donor who donated a stem cell graft to a child with acute lymphoblastic leukemia. This material consisted of PBMCs from the stem cell graft donor, taken from the stem cell graft. In DNA form, the CDR3 reads TGTGCCAGACCCTCACCCCGGAACAACGAGCAGTACTTC. Translating it yields CARPSPRNNEQYF.